The sample holds one count of the clone carrying this TCR beta chain. TCRdb keeps only in-frame clones here, not all; method: immunoSEQ multiplex PCR. The table has 450,000 to 500,000 clones, about three quarters seen once. This sample was taken from a study of shared clonotypes between healthy human individuals. This CDR3 is 16 amino acids long. V was trimmed by 2 bases and J by 0 bases, leaving 11 bases between them. Germline CDR1 and CDR2: SGDLS and YYNGEE. This TCR came from a middle-aged woman in good health. Some clones in this sample may be carry-over from other donors' samples. Material: PBMCs. The rearrangement links TRBV9 to TRBJ1-4; TRBD1 is a possible D gene (5 bases). CDR3 coding DNA: TGTGCCAGCAGCGTTGGGGCTGGGGCAACTAATGAAAAACTGTTTTTT. Translated: CASSVGAGATNEKLFF.